This T cell receptor (beta chain) was retrieved from a study of blood T cell repertoires in COVID-19. Study context: Donors in the United States, Italy and Spain gave samples during acute or convalescent COVID-19. The analysed material was cDNA or gDNA that came from T cells, B-cell-depleted T cells, or PBMCs.

Per the study methods: Nucleated cell number was recorded as an estimate derived from reference gene primer amplification. The assay was immunoSEQ multiplex PCR, and TCRdb's table has in-frame clones only and misses some. V, J and clone size are taken as reported in that table, and D and trimming were inferred from the DNA itself. This sample has fewer than 250,000 clones, with more than 75% found just once. The V gene end was trimmed by 5 bases and the J gene end by 7 bases; junction bases not matched to a gene: 9. Per the germline V gene, CDR1 is SGHVS and CDR2 is FQNEAQ. The CDR3 is made up of 16 amino acids.

Sequenced: peripheral blood. This TCR derives from a human donor in a cohort sampled during active COVID-19. V and J are TRBV7-8 and TRBJ2-1; 12 bases are shared with TRBD2. The CDR3 region is CASSMIGLAGRNEQFF. DNA for the CDR3: TGTGCCAGCAGCATGATCGGACTAGCGGGGAGAAATGAGCAGTTCTTC.